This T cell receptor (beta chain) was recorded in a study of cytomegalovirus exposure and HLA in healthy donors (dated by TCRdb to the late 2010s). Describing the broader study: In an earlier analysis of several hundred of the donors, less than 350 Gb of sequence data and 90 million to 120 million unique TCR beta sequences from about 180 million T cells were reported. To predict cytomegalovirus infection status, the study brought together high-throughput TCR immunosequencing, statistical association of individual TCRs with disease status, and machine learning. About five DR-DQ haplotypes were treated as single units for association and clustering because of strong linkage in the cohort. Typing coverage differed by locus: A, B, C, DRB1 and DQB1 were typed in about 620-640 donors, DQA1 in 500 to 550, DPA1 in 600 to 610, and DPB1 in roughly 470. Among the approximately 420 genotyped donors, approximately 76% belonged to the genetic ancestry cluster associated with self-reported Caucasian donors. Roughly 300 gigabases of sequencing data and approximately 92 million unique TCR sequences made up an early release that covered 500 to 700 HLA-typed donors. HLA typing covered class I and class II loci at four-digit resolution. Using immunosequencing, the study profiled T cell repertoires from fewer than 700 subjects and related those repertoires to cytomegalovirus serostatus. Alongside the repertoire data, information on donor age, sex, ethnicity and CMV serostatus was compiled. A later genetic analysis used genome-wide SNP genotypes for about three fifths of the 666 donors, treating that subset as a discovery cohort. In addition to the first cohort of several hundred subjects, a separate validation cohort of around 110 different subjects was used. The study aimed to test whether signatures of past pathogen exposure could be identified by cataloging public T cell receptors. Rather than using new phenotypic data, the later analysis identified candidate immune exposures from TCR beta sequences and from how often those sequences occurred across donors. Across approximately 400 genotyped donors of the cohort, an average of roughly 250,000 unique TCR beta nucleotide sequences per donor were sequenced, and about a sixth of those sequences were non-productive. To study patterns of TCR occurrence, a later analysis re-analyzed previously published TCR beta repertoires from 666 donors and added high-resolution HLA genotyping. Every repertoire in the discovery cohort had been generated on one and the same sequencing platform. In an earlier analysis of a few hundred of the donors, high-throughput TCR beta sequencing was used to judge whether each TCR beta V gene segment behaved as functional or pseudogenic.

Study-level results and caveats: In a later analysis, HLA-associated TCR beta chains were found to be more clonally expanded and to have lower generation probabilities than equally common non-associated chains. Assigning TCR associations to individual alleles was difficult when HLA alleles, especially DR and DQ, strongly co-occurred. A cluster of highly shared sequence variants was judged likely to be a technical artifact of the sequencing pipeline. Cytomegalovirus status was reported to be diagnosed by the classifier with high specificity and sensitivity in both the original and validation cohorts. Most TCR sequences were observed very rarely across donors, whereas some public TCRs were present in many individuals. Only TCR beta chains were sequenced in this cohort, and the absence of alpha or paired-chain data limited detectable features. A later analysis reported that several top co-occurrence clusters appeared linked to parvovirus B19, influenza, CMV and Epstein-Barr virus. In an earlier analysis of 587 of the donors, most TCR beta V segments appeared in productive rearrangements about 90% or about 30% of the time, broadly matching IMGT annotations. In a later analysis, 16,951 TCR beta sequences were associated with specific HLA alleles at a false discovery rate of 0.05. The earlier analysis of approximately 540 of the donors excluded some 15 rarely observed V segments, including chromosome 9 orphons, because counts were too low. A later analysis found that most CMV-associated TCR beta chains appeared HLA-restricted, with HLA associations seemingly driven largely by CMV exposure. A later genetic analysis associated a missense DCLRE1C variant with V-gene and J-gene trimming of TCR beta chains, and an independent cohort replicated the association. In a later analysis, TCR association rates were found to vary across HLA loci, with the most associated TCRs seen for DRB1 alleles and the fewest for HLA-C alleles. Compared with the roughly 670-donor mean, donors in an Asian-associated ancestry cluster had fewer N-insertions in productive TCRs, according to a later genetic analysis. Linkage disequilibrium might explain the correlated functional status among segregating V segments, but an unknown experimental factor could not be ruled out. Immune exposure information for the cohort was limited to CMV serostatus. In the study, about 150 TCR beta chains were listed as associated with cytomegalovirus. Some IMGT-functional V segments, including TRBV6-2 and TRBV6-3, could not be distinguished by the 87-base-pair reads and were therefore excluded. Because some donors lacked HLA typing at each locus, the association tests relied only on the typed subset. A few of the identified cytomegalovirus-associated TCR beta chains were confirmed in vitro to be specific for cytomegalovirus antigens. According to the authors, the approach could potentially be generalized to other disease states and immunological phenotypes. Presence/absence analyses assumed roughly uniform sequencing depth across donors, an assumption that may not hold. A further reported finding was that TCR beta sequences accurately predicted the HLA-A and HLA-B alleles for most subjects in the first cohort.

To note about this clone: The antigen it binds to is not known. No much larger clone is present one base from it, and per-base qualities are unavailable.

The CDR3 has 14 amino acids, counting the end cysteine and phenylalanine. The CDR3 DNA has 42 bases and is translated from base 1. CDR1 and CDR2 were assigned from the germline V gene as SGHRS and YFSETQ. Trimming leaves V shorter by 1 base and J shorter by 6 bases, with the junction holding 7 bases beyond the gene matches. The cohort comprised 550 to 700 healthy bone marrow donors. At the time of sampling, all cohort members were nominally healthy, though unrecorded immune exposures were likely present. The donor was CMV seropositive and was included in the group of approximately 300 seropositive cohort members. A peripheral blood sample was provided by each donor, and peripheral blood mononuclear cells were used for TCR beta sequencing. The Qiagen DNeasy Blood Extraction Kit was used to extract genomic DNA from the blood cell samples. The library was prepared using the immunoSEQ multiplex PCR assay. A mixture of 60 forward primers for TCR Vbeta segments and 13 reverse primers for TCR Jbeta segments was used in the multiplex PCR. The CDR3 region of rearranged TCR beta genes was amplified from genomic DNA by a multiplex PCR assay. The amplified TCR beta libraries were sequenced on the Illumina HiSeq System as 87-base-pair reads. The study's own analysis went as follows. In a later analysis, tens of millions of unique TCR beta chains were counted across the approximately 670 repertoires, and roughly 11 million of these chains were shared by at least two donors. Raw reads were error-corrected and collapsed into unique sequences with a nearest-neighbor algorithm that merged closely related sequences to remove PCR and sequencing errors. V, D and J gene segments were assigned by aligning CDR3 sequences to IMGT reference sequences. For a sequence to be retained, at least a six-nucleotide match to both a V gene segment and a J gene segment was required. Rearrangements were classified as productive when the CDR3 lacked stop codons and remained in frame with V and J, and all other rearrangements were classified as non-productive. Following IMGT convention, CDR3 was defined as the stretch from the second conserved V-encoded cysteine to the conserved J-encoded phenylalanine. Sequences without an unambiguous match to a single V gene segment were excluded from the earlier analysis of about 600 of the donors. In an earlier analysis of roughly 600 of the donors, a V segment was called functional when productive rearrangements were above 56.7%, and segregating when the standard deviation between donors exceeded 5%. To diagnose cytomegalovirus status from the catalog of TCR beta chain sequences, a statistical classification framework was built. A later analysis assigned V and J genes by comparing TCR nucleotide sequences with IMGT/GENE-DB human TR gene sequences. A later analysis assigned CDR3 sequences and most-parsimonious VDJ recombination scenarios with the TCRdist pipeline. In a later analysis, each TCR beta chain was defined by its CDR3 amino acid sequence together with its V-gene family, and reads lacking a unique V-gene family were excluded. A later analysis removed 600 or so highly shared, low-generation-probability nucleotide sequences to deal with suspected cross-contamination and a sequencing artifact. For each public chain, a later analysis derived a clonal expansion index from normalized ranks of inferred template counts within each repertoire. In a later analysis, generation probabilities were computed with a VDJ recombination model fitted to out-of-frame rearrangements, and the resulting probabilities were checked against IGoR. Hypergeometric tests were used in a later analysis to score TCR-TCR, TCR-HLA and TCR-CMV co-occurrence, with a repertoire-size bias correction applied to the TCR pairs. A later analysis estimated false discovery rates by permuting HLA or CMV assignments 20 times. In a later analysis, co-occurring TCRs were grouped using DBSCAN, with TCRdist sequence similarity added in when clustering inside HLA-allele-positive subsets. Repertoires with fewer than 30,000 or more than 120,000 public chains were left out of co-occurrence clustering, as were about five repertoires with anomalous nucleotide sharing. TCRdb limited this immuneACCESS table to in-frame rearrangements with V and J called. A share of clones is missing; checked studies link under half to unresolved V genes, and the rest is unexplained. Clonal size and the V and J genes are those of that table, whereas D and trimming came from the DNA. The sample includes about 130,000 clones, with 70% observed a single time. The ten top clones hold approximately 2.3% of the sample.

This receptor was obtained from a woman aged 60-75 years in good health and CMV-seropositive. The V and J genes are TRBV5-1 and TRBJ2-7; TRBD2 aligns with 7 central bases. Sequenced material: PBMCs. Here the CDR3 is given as CASSLPGTTLEQYF. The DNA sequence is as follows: TGCGCCAGCAGCTTGCCCGGGACTACCCTCGAGCAGTACTTC.